One and the same sample provided the 2 T cell receptor beta chains below, sequenced in a study of T cell clonality in common variable immunodeficiency. The repertoire was sequenced with immunoSEQ multiplex PCR; TCRdb's copy has only in-frame clones and lacks some. The counts give tens of thousands of clones, none of them seen only once; 3% to 4% is held by the top ten. Sequenced: peripheral blood mononuclear cells. The origin of the receptors is a person between 18 and 75 years old in good health.

This clone was detected many times. Sequencing ends 3 residues short of the CDR3 end; the germline J gene provides the rest. The chain links TRBV11-2 to TRBJ2-3, with D possibly being TRBD1 or TRBD2 (5 bases each). V shed 1 base and J shed 2 bases, with 7 bases lying between them. Germline CDR1 and CDR2: SGHAT and FQNNGV. The CDR3 runs 14 residues. CDR3 DNA (partial): TGTGCCAGCAGCTTAGGAGGGGTCACAGATACG. It is translated as CASSLGGVTDT. The full CDR3 protein reads CASSLGGVTDTQYF.

This clone was seen repeatedly, ten times or more. Read coverage stops 3 residues before the CDR3 terminus; the germline J gene supplies the remainder. The chain employs TRBV5-1 and TRBJ2-7, with 7 positions matching TRBD1. CDR3 length: 13 residues. Germline loops: CDR1 SGHRS, CDR2 YFSETQ. The junction had 2 bases not matched to a gene; V was cut back by 5 bases and J by 0 bases. The CDR3 sequence is CASRWDSSYEQYF. CDR3 DNA, as far as it was read: TGCGCCAGCAGATGGGACAGCTCCTACGAG.